These T cell receptor beta chains were read from a single sample in a study of beta chain features in type 1 diabetes. Generated by immunoSEQ multiplex PCR, the TCRdb table keeps only in-frame clones and is missing some. This sample has 900,000 or so clones, with roughly a sixth found just once. The sequenced sample consisted of naive CD4+ T cells from blood. The receptor source for this set is a woman aged 18 to 35 in good health. CDR3s leave out the opening cysteine and the closing phenylalanine or tryptophan.

j_call v_call cdr3_aa
TRBJ2-1 TRBV20-1 SARGGAREF
TRBJ2-2 TRBV6-6 ASSSDRNINTGELF
TRBJ1-5 TRBV19 ASSMTGGYQPQH
TRBJ2-2 TRBV7-2 ASSLRAPGLVNTGELF
TRBJ2-5 TRBV7-3 ASSLTDQETQY
TRBJ2-3 TRBV15 ATSRGPEGTDTQY
TRBJ2-1 TRBV11-2 ASSIGTGEYNEQF
TRBJ1-4 TRBV15 ATSREAWGLF
TRBJ2-7 TRBV10-3 AISDDREVNEQY
TRBJ2-2 TRBV6-1 ASKAGVSTGELF
TRBJ2-1 TRBV4-2 ASSRGTEYNEQF
TRBJ2-5 TRBV25-1 ASSDRLAGETQY
TRBJ2-1 TRBV7-2 ASSPSMDEQF
TRBJ2-3 TRBV6-6 ASSPLAGGPSDTQY
TRBJ1-3 TRBV7-9 ASSTPGSGNTIY
TRBJ1-4 TRBV7-2 ASSLVAGDNEKLF
TRBJ2-1 TRBV5-1 ASRTGTGPYTEQF
TRBJ1-2 TRBV11-2 ASSLFGAIGSPYGYT
TRBJ2-5 TRBV5-1 ASSPDRGRLETQY
TRBJ2-1 TRBV5-4 ASSFSGGVGYNEQF
TRBJ2-5 TRBV29-1 SVRVGETQY
TRBJ2-1 TRBV19 ASSRTDYSYNKQF
TRBJ1-2 TRBV5-4 ASSLVNAVGGYT
TRBJ2-7 TRBV28 ASSFSTSGYEQY
TRBJ2-1 TRBV28 ASIRAPTDEQF
TRBJ1-1 TRBV28 ASSFGTVNTEAF
TRBJ1-2 TRBV29-1 SVGRGYNTNYGYT
TRBJ2-5 TRBV7-2 ASSPRRAVMETQY
TRBJ2-7 TRBV9 ASSVEGVGSYEQY
TRBJ2-1 TRBV4-2 ASSPHSGRANEQF
TRBJ2-1 TRBV7-3 ASSWDRVHYNEQF
TRBJ2-3 TRBV7-2 ASSVLGRTSGNTDTQY
TRBJ2-5 TRBV10-3 AISESTGAGETQY
TRBJ1-1 TRBV7-2 ASSLTGGAAEAF
TRBJ2-7 TRBV28 ASTTSTGFRGEQY
TRBJ2-7 TRBV9 ASSVSSGGSAYEQY
TRBJ2-1 TRBV18 ASSPILGTSGKDEQF
TRBJ2-2 TRBV5-1 ASSLEQGDTGELF
TRBJ2-7 TRBV28 ASKQAGPSSYEQY
TRBJ1-2 TRBV6-5 ASSYSLDDYGYT
TRBJ2-7 TRBV18 ASSVGQTREQY
TRBJ2-6 TRBV4-1 ASSQAPRVGRSGANVLT
TRBJ2-1 TRBV7-2 ASSLVGGGRGNEQF
TRBJ2-2 TRBV9 ASSVGGGRTGELF
TRBJ2-7 TRBV7-8 ASSAYRGGGSYEQY
TRBJ1-4 TRBV7-9 ASSLVWWTANEKLF
TRBJ1-2 TRBV6-6 ASSYVAGGDDGYT